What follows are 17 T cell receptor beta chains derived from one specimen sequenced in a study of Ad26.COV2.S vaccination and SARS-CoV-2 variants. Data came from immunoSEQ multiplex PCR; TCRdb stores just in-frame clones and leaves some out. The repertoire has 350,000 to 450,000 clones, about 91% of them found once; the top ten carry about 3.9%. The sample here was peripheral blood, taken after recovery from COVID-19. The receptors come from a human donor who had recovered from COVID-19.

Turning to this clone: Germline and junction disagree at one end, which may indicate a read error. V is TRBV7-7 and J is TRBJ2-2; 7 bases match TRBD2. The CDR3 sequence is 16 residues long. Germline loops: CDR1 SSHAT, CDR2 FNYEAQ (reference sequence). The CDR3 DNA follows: TGTGCTAGCAGCTTGGGTCGCCCGGGAGGAACCGGGGAGCTGTTTTTT. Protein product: CASSLGRPGGTGELFF.

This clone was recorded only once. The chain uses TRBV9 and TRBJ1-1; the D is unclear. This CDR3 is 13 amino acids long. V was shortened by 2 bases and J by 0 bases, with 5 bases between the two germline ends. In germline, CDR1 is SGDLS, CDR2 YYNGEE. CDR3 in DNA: TGTGCCAGCAGCGTCAAGCTGAACACTGAAGCTTTCTTT. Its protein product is CASSVKLNTEAFF.

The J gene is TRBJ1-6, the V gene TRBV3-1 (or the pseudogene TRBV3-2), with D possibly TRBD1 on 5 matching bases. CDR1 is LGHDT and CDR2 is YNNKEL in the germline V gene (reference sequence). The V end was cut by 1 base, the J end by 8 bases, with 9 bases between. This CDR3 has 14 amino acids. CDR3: CASSQAAGDSPLHF. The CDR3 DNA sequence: TGTGCCAGCAGCCAAGCGGCGGGGGATTCACCCCTCCACTTT.

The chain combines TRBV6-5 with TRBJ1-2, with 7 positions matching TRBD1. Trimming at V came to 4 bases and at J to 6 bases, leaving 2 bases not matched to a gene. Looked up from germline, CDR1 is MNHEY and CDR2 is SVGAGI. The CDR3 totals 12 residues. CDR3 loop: CASSSTGDGYTF. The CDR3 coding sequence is TGTGCCAGCAGTTCTACAGGGGATGGCTACACCTTC.

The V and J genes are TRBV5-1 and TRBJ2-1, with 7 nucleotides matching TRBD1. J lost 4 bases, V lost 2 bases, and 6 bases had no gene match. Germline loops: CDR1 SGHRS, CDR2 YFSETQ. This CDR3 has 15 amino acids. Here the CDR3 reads CASSLPWDRYNEQFF. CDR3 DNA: TGCGCCAGCAGCTTACCCTGGGACAGATACAATGAGCAGTTCTTC.

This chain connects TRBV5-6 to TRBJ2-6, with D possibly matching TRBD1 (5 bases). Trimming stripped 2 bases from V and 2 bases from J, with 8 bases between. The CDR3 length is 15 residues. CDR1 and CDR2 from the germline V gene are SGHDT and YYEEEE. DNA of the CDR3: TGTGCCAGCAGCTTCTGGGGCGCTGGGGCCAACGTCCTGACTTTC. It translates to CASSFWGAGANVLTF.

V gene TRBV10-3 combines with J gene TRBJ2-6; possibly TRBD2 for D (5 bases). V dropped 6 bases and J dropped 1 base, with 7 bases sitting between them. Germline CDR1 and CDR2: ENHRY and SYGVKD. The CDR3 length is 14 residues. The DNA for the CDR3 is TGTGCCATCAGGGAGGAATCTGGGGCCAACGTCCTGACTTTC. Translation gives CAIREESGANVLTF.

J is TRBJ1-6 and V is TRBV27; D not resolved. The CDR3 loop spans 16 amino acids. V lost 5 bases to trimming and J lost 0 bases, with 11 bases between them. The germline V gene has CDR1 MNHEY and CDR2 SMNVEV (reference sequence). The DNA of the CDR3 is TGTGCCAGCAGTACCCCCCGGAGCTCCTATAATTCACCCCTCCACTTT. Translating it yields CASSTPRSSYNSPLHF.

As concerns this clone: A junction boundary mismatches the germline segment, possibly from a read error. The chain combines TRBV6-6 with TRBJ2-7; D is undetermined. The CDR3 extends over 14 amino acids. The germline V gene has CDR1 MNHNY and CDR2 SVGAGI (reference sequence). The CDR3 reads CASSYSDTSSEQYF. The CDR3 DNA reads TGTGCCAGCAGTTACTCAGACACGTCCTCCGAGCAGTACTTC.

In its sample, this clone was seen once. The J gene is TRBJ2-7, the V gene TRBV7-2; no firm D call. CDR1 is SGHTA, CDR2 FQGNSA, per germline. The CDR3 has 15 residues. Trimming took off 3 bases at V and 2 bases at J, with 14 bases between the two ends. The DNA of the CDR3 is TGTGCCAGCAGCTTCCCCCGCGGCAGGACCTACGAGCAGTACTTC. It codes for CASSFPRGRTYEQYF.

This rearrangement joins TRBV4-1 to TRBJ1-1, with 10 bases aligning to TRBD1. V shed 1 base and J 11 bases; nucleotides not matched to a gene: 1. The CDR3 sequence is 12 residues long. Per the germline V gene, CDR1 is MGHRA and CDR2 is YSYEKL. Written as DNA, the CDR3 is TGCGCCAGCAGCCAAGTGGGACAGGGGGCTTTCTTT. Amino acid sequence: CASSQVGQGAFF.

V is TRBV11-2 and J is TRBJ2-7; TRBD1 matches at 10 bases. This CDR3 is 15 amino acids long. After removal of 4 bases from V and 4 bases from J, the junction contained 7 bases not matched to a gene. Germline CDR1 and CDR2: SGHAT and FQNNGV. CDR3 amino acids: CASSSGQGGMYEQYF. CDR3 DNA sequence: TGTGCCAGCAGCTCAGGACAGGGGGGAATGTACGAGCAGTACTTC.

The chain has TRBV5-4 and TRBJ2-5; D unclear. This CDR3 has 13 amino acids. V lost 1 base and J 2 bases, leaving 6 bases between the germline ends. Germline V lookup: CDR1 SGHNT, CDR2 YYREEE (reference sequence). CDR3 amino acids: CASSLPIQETQYF. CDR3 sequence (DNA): TGTGCCAGCAGCTTGCCAATACAAGAGACCCAGTACTTC.

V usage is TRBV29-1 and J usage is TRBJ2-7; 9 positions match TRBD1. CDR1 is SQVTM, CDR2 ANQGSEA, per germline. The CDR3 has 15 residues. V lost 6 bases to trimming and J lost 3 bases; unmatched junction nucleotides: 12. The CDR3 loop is CSVQIRRTGDYEQYF. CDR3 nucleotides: TGCAGCGTCCAAATAAGAAGGACAGGGGACTACGAGCAGTACTTC.

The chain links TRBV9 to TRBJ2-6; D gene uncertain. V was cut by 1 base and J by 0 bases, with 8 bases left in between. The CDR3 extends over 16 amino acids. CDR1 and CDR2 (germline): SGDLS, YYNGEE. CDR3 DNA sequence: TGTGCCAGCAGCGTAAGGGCAGACTCTGGGGCCAACGTCCTGACTTTC. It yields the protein CASSVRADSGANVLTF. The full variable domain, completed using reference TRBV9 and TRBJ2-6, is DSGVTQTPKHLITATGQRVTLRCSPRSGDLSVYWYQQSLDQGLQFLIQYYNGEERAKGNILERFSAQQFPDLHSELNLSSLELGDSALYFCASSVRADSGANVLTFGAGSRLTVL.

CDR3 coding DNA: TGCGCCAGCAGCCAAACGGACGGTCTCAAAAAATCACCCCTCCACTTT. Encoded protein: CASSQTDGLKKSPLHF. V and J are TRBV4-1 and TRBJ1-6; no definite D call. Trimming shortened V by 2 bases and J by 10 bases, and 18 bases separated the two germline ends. Germline V CDR1 and CDR2: MGHRA, YSYEKL. This CDR3 has 16 amino acids.

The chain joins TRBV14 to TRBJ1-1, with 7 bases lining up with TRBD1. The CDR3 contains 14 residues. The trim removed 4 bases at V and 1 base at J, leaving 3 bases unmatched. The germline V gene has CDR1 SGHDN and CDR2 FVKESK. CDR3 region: CASSLRGGNTEAFF. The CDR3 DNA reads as TGTGCCAGCAGCCTCAGGGGGGGGAACACTGAAGCTTTCTTT.